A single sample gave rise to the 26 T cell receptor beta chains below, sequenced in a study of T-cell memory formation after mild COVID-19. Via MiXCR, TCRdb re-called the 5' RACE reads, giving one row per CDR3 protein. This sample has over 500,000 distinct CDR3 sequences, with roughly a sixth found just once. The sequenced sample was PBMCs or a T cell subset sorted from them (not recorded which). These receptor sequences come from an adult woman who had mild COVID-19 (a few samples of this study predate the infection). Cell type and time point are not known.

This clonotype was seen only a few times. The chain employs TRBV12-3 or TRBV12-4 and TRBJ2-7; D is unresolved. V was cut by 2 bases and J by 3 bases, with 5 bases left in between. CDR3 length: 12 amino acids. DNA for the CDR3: TGTGCCAGCAGTTTAACGCTCTACGAGCAGTACTTC. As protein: CASSLTLYEQYF.

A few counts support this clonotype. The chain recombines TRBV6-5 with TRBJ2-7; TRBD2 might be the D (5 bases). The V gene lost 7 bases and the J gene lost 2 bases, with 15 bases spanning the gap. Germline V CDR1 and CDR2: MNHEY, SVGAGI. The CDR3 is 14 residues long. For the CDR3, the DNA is TGTGCCAGCATCAAGAGCGGACCGACCTACGAGCAGTACTTC. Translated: CASIKSGPTYEQYF.

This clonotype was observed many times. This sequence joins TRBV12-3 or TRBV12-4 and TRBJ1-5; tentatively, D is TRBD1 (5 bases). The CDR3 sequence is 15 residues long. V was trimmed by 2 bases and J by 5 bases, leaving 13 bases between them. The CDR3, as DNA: TGTGCCAGCAGTTTAACGGGGGTTTCTTATCAGCCCCAGCATTTT. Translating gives CASSLTGVSYQPQHF.

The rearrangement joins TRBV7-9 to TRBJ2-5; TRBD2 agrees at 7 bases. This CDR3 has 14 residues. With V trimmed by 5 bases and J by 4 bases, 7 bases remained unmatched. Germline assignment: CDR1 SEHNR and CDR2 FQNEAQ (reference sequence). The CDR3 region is CASSQAGGGETQYF. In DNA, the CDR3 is TGTGCCAGCAGCCAAGCTGGGGGGGGAGAGACCCAGTACTTC.

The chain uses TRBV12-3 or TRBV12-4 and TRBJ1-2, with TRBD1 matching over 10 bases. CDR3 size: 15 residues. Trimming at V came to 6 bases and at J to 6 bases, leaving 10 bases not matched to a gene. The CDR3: CASRPESGTGDGYTF. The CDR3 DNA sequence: TGTGCCAGCAGACCCGAGAGTGGGACAGGGGATGGCTACACCTTC.

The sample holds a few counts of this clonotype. The CDR3: CSATPRGLGNQPQHF. CDR3 sequence (DNA): TGCAGTGCTACCCCCCGGGGGTTGGGGAATCAGCCCCAGCATTTT. The chain recombines TRBV20-1 with TRBJ1-5; a weak D match, TRBD1 (5 bases). The germline CDR1 and CDR2 sequences are DFQATT and SNEGSKA (reference sequence). The ends were cut back, 4 bases at V and 4 bases at J, with 17 bases in the middle. CDR3 length: 15 residues.

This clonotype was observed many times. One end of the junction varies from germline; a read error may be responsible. CDR3 in DNA: TGCGCCAGCAGCTTGGATCGAGACGAGCAGTTCTTC. Translation gives CASSLDRDEQFF. The chain has TRBV11-2 and TRBJ2-1; D unresolved. This CDR3 comprises 12 residues. CDR1 SGHAT and CDR2 FQNNGV come from the germline V gene. Combining the CDR3 with reference TRBV11-2 and TRBJ2-1 gives the whole variable domain EAGVAQSPRYKIIEKRQSVAFWCNPISGHATLYWYQQILGQGPKLLIQFQNNGVVDDSQLPKDRFSAERLKGVDSTLKIQPAKLEDSAVYLCASSLDRDEQFFGPGTRLTVL.

The CDR3 sequence is CASSLRRAKDNEQFF. Written as DNA, the CDR3 is TGTGCCAGCAGCTTGCGGAGGGCCAAAGACAATGAGCAGTTCTTC. The chain is built from TRBV5-4 and TRBJ2-1, with a tentative D call TRBD2 (6 bases). Germline V gives CDR1 SGHNT, CDR2 YYREEE (reference sequence). Trimming stripped 1 base from V and 5 bases from J, with 13 bases between. CDR3 size: 15 residues.

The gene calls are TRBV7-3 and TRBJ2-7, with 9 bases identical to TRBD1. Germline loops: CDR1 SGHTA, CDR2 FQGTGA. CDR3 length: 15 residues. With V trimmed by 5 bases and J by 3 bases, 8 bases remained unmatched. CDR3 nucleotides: TGTGCCAGCAGCCAAATAGGGACAGGGTTCTACGAGCAGTACTTC. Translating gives CASSQIGTGFYEQYF.

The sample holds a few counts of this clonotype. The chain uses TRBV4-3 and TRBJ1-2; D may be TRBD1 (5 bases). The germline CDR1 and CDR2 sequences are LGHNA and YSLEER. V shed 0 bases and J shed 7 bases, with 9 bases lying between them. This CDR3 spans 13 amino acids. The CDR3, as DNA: TGCGCCAGCAGCCAAGAAAGGGGAGTTGGCTACACCTTC. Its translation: CASSQERGVGYTF.

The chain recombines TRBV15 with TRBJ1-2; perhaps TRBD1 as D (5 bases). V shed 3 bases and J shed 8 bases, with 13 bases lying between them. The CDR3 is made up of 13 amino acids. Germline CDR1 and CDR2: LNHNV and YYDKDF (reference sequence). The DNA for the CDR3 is TGTGCCACCAGCAGTCAACAGGTCCGGGGCTACACCTTC. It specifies CATSSQQVRGYTF.

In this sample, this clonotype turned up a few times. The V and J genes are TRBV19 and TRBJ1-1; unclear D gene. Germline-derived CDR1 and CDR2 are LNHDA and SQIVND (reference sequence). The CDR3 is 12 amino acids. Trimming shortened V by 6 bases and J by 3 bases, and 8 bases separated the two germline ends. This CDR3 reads CASSGRYTEAFF. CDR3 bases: TGTGCCAGTAGCGGGCGATACACTGAAGCTTTCTTT.

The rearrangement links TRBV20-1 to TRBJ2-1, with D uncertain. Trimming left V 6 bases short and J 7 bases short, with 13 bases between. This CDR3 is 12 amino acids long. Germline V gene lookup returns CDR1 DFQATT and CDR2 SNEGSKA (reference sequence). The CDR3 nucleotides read TGCAGTGCGAGGTTACCCGGGAATGAGCAGTTCTTC. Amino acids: CSARLPGNEQFF.

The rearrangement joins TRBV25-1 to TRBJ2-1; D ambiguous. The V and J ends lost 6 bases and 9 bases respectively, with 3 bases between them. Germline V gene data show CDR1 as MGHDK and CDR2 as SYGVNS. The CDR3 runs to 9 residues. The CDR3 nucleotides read TGTGCCAGCAGAAGTGAGCAGTTCTTC. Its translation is CASRSEQFF.

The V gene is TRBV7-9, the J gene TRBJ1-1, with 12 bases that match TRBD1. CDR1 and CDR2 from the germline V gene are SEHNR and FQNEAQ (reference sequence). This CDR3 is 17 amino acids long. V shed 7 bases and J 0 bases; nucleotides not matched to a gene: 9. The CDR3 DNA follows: TGTGCCAGCACCATCATCGGGACAGGGGGCCTGAACACTGAAGCTTTCTTT. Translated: CASTIIGTGGLNTEAFF.

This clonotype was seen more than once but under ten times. This CDR3 reads CASQEGQGLHHEQFF. CDR3 nucleotide sequence: TGTGCCAGCCAGGAAGGACAGGGCCTTCATCATGAGCAGTTCTTC. The chain links TRBV12-3 or TRBV12-4 to TRBJ2-1; 8 bases agree with TRBD1. V lost 8 bases to trimming and J lost 8 bases; unmatched junction nucleotides: 14. CDR3 length: 15 amino acids.

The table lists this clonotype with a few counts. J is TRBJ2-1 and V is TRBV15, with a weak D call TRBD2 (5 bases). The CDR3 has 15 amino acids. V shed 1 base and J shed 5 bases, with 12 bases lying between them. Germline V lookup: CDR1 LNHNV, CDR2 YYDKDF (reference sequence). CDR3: CATSRALATNNEQFF. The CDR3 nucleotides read TGTGCCACCAGCAGAGCACTCGCGACTAACAATGAGCAGTTCTTC.

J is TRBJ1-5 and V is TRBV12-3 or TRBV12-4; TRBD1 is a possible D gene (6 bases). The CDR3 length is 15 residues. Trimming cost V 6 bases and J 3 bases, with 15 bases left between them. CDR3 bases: TGTGCCAGCAGCAGGGGAGGGTCCGCCAATCAGCCCCAGCATTTT. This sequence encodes CASSRGGSANQPQHF.

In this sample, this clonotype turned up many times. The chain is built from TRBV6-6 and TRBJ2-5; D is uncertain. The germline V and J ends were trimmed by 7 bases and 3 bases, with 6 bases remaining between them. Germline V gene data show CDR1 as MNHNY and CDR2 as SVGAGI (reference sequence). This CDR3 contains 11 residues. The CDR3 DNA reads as TGTGCCAGCACTTCAAAAGAGACCCAGTACTTC. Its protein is CASTSKETQYF.

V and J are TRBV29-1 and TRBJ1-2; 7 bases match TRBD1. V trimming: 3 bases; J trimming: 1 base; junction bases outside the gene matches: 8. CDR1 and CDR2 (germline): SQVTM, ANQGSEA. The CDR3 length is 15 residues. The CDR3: CSVDQGQLFNYGYTF. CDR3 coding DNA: TGCAGCGTTGACCAGGGACAGCTCTTTAACTATGGCTACACCTTC.

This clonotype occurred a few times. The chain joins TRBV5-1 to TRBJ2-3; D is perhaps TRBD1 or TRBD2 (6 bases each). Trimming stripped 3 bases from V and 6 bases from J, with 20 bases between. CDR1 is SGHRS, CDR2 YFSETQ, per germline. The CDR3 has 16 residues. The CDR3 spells CASSSGIGGNQDTQYF. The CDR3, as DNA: TGCGCCAGCAGCTCGGGGATAGGGGGGAATCAGGATACGCAGTATTTT.

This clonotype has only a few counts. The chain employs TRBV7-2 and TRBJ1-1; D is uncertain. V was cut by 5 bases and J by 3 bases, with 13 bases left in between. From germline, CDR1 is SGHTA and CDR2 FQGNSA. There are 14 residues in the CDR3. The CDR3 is CASSPWMRDTEAFF. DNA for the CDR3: TGTGCCAGCAGCCCCTGGATGAGGGACACTGAAGCTTTCTTT.

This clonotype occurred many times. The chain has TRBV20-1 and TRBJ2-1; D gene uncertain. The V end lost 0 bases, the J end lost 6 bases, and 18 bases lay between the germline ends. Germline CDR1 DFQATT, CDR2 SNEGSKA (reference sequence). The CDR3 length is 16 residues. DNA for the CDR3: TGCAGTGCTAGAGATGGCAAGGAACATCTTTCCAATGAGCAGTTCTTC. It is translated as CSARDGKEHLSNEQFF.

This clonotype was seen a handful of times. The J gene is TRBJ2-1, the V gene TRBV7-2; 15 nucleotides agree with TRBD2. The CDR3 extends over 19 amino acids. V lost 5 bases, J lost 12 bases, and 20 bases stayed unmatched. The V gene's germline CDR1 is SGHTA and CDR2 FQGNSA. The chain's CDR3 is CASSPGLAGGYREYRVQFF. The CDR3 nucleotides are TGTGCCAGCAGCCCCGGACTAGCGGGAGGGTACAGGGAATACAGGGTGCAGTTCTTC.

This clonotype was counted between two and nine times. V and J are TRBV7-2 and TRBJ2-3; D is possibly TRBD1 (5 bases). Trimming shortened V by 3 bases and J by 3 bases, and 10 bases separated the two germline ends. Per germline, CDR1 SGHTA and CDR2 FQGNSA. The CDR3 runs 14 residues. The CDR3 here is CASSFTRQTDTQYF. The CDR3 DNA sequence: TGTGCCAGCAGCTTCACACGACAGACAGATACGCAGTATTTT.

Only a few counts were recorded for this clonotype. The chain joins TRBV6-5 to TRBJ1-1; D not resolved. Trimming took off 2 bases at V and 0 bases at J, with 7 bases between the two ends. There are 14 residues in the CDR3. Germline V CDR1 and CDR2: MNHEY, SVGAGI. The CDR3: CASSYGPMNTEAFF. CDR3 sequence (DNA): TGTGCCAGCAGTTACGGGCCGATGAACACTGAAGCTTTCTTT.